The 9 T cell receptor beta chains presented below share a single source sample, sequenced in a study of blood T cell repertoires in COVID-19. Only in-frame clones appear in the TCRdb table, and some are missing; sequencing was by immunoSEQ multiplex PCR. Counted here are 270,000 or so clones, around 86% occurring once; the ten biggest clones make up 13%. What was sequenced was peripheral blood. These receptors were obtained from a human donor in a cohort sampled during active COVID-19.

V is TRBV5-1 and J is TRBJ2-1; D may be TRBD2 (5 bases). Trimming left V 4 bases short and J 5 bases short, with 10 bases between. Per germline, CDR1 SGHRS and CDR2 YFSETQ. The CDR3 length is 13 residues. This CDR3 reads CASSRSGNNEQFF. The DNA of the CDR3 is TGCGCCAGCAGCCGAAGCGGAAACAATGAGCAGTTCTTC.

The V call is TRBV27, the J call TRBJ2-7; perhaps TRBD1 as D (5 bases). Germline assignment: CDR1 MNHEY and CDR2 SMNVEV (reference sequence). V lost 6 bases and J 6 bases, leaving 18 bases between the germline ends. The CDR3 length is 14 residues. The CDR3 DNA reads TGTGCCAGCAGGGGGCGGACCTTAACGGGCGAGCAGTACTTC. Protein sequence: CASRGRTLTGEQYF.

The rearrangement joins TRBV25-1 to TRBJ2-2; 9 bases agree with TRBD2. J gave up 4 bases and V 3 bases, and 3 bases lay outside the gene matches. Germline assignment: CDR1 MGHDK and CDR2 SYGVNS. This CDR3 contains 15 residues. CDR3 amino acids: CASSEGLAGTGELFF. Written as DNA, the CDR3 is TGTGCCAGCAGTGAGGGACTAGCAGGCACCGGGGAGCTGTTTTTT.

This CDR3 reads CASKKGNSGDEKLFF. CDR3 DNA sequence: TGCGCCAGCAAAAAGGGCAACAGCGGAGATGAAAAACTGTTTTTT. This chain joins TRBV5-1 and TRBJ1-4; D is unresolved. V lost 6 bases and J lost 6, with 18 bases in between. The CDR3 is 15 amino acids. Germline V lookup: CDR1 SGHRS, CDR2 YFSETQ.

This chain connects TRBV19 to TRBJ2-1, with 12 bases matching TRBD2. V lost 7 bases, J lost 8 bases, and 3 bases stayed unmatched. The CDR3 is made up of 13 amino acids. Germline CDR1 and CDR2: LNHDA and SQIVND (reference sequence). Here the CDR3 DNA reads TGTGCCAGTATGGCTAGCGGGAGGGATGAGCAGTTCTTC. Translation gives CASMASGRDEQFF. Using reference TRBV19 and TRBJ2-1 for the parts outside the CDR3, the full variable domain is DGGITQSPKYLFRKEGQNVTLSCEQNLNHDAMYWYRQDPGQGLRLIYYSQIVNDFQKGDIAEGYSVSREKKESFPLTVTSAQKNPTAFYLCASMASGRDEQFFGPGTRLTVL.

The V call is TRBV19, the J call TRBJ1-2, with TRBD1 matching over 9 bases. The junction had 8 bases not matched to a gene; V was cut back by 6 bases and J by 0 bases. There are 16 residues in the CDR3. Germline-derived CDR1 and CDR2 are LNHDA and SQIVND (reference sequence). This chain's CDR3 is CASRRDRASSNYGYTF. CDR3 coding DNA: TGTGCCAGTAGAAGGGACAGGGCCTCATCTAACTATGGCTACACCTTC.

The chain couples TRBV6-5 to TRBJ2-1, with D perhaps matching TRBD2 (5 bases). Trimming removed 7 bases at V and 8 bases at J, with 15 bases between. This CDR3 has 13 amino acids. Germline CDR1 reads MNHEY; CDR2 reads SVGAGI. This CDR3 reads CASNNRDSYEQFF. In DNA, the CDR3 is TGTGCCAGCAATAACCGGGATAGCTATGAGCAGTTCTTC.

CDR3 DNA: TGTGCCAGCACCGACATGAACTATGGCTACACCTTC. It is translated as CASTDMNYGYTF. The chain is built from TRBV25-1 and TRBJ1-2; D gene ambiguous. Germline V CDR1 and CDR2: MGHDK, SYGVNS. CDR3 size: 12 residues. Trimming removed 7 bases from V and 2 bases from J, with 8 bases in between.

The chain has TRBV29-1 and TRBJ2-1; no firm D call. V was shortened by 2 bases and J by 4 bases, with 12 bases between the two germline ends. Germline loops: CDR1 SQVTM, CDR2 ANQGSEA. The CDR3 is 14 residues long. CDR3 nucleotides: TGCAGCGTTGAATCCGTTAACCTATACAATGAGCAGTTCTTC. Translation gives CSVESVNLYNEQFF.